This is a list of T cell receptor beta chains from one sample in a study of T cell responses to AZD1222 COVID-19 vaccine. Assay: immunoSEQ multiplex PCR; the TCRdb copy retains only in-frame clones and omits some. Of tens of thousands of clones in the sample, approximately 80% were seen once. Sequencing was performed on peripheral blood, taken 28 days after the second AZD1222 dose. The source is an adult who received the AZD1222 COVID-19 vaccine. Each CDR3 is given with its conserved first and last residue. Each record gives: J gene, V gene, CDR3 protein.

TRBJ2-2	TRBV5-1	CASSFTVNTGELFF
TRBJ1-2	TRBV7-9	CASSRTNYGYTF
TRBJ2-3	TRBV2	CASSLGGAGTDTQYF
TRBJ2-5	TRBV7-8	CASSFHETQYF
TRBJ1-1	TRBV23-1	CATLRVGPEAFF
TRBJ2-7	TRBV6-1	CASSELQGPSSYEQYF
TRBJ1-6	TRBV27	CASSAPWTGGDSPLHF
TRBJ1-5	TRBV12-3/TRBV12-4	CASSFSRNQPQHF
TRBJ1-1	TRBV29-1	CSVRSGTEAFF
TRBJ1-4	TRBV7-2	CASSYVGGQEKLFF
TRBJ2-7	TRBV6-5	CASSRDGIPSYEQYF
TRBJ2-1	TRBV4-1	CASSQERPNEQFF
TRBJ2-1	TRBV24-1	CATSDPRGPYNEQFF
TRBJ1-3	TRBV3-1/TRBV3-2	CASSQAGNTIYF
TRBJ2-3	TRBV7-2	CASSFRWEGAGPGTQYF
TRBJ2-3	TRBV6-5	CASSYSTSFSGTQYF
TRBJ1-5	TRBV18	CASSPYPTGLNQPQHF
TRBJ1-2	TRBV4-3	CASSQDPLTGNYGYTF
TRBJ2-5	TRBV7-8	CASSFLGETQYF
TRBJ1-1	TRBV19	CASTNRGGENTEAFF